Each of the 20 T cell receptor beta chains below was sequenced from the same sample in a study of Graves' ophthalmopathy and Graves' hyperthyroidism. RNA transcripts were the source from which TCR beta CDR3 regions were amplified. HTBI-primed first-round RT-PCR preceded second-round multiplex PCR. TCRdb redid the calling of the multiplex PCR reads with MiXCR, one entry per CDR3 protein. The repertoire holds 400,000 to 500,000 distinct CDR3 sequences, with under 25% as singletons. The sample taken for sequencing was peripheral blood. The receptors originated from a woman aged 18-29 years with stable Graves' hyperthyroidism.

This clonotype was seen ten or more times. CDR3 nucleotide sequence: TGTGCCAGCAGCTTAGATATGCGATCCCGGGAGACCCAGTACTTC. Translation gives CASSLDMRSRETQYF. This rearrangement joins TRBV11-2 to TRBJ2-5, with D hard to call. This CDR3 is 15 amino acids long. V was cut by 0 bases and J by 5 bases, with 13 bases left in between. Per germline, CDR1 SGHAT and CDR2 FQNNGV.

This clonotype was counted ten times or more. The V and J genes are TRBV30 and TRBJ1-2; no firm D call. V lost 2 bases and J lost 8, with 18 bases in between. Germline values: CDR1 GTSNPN, CDR2 SVGIG (reference sequence). CDR3 size: 14 residues. The CDR3: CAWSITGPEHGYTF. CDR3 DNA sequence: TGTGCCTGGAGTATCACTGGGCCGGAGCACGGCTACACCTTC.

In this sample, this clonotype turned up once. The chain links TRBV12-3 or TRBV12-4 to TRBJ1-1; weak D call: TRBD1 (6 bases). Trimming stripped 7 bases from V and 0 bases from J, with 15 bases between. The CDR3 extends over 15 amino acids. CDR3 loop: CASIAQGLMNTEAFF. CDR3 in DNA: TGTGCCAGCATCGCACAGGGCCTCATGAACACTGAAGCTTTCTTT.

This clonotype was counted at least ten times. The V call is TRBV7-3, the J call TRBJ2-2, with 7 bases fitting TRBD2. V shed 5 bases and J 6 bases; nucleotides not matched to a gene: 12. CDR1 is SGHTA, CDR2 FQGTGA, per germline. The CDR3 has 16 residues. CDR3 in DNA: TGTGCCAGCAGCAGTACTAGCGCCCAGGGCGCCGGGGAGCTGTTTTTT. Its translation is CASSSTSAQGAGELFF.

The V gene is TRBV20-1, the J gene TRBJ2-2, with unresolved D. V lost 6 bases and J lost 1, with 9 bases in between. The CDR3 is 13 residues long. CDR1 is DFQATT and CDR2 is SNEGSKA in the germline V gene (reference sequence). DNA for the CDR3: TGCAGTGCAAACGCAGAGAACACCGGGGAGCTGTTTTTT. It specifies CSANAENTGELFF.

The genes are TRBV7-2 and TRBJ1-5; possible D gene TRBD1, 5 bases. The CDR3 is 15 amino acids. Germline CDR1 is SGHTA and CDR2 is FQGNSA. V lost 4 bases, J lost 6 bases, and 16 bases lay in between. The CDR3 here is CASSSGRLGFQPQHF. The DNA of the CDR3 is TGTGCCAGCAGCTCGGGACGTTTGGGATTTCAGCCCCAGCATTTT.

This clonotype occurred a few times. The V and J genes are TRBV7-9 and TRBJ2-7; D uncertain. This CDR3 has 14 amino acids. The germline V and J ends were trimmed by 1 base and 2 bases, with 9 bases remaining between them. Germline loops: CDR1 SEHNR, CDR2 FQNEAQ (reference sequence). The CDR3 region has the DNA TGTGCCAGCAGCTTAGGGTTTACGCCCTACGAGCAGTACTTC. Translated, it gives CASSLGFTPYEQYF.

Ten or more counts support this clonotype. The chain links TRBV2 to TRBJ1-2; 8 bases agree with TRBD1. The germline V gene has CDR1 SNHLY and CDR2 FYNNEI. This CDR3 comprises 14 residues. J lost 4 bases, V lost 6 bases, and 7 bases had no gene match. The CDR3 spells CASSEGQAPYGYTF. DNA of the CDR3: TGTGCCAGCAGCGAGGGACAGGCGCCCTATGGCTACACCTTC.

The chain joins TRBV12-3 or TRBV12-4 to TRBJ2-7; D possibly uses TRBD1 or TRBD2 (5 bases each). Trimming pared 6 bases from V and 0 bases from J, leaving 15 bases between. This CDR3 is 15 amino acids long. The CDR3 region is CASSQAGTISYEQYF. The CDR3 nucleotides are TGTGCCAGCAGCCAAGCCGGGACGATCTCCTACGAGCAGTACTTC.

This chain links TRBV6-1 with TRBJ2-5; no definite D call. The germline V and J ends were trimmed by 6 bases and 1 base, with 12 bases remaining between them. The CDR3 has 14 residues. CDR1 is MNHNS, CDR2 SASEGT, per germline. CDR3 DNA sequence: TGTGCCAGCAGGCCTCGACAACCCCAAGAGACCCAGTACTTC. It yields the protein CASRPRQPQETQYF.

Ten or more counts support this clonotype. The rearrangement joins TRBV30 to TRBJ2-7; possibly TRBD2 for D (6 bases). The CDR3 is made up of 13 amino acids. Germline V CDR1 and CDR2: GTSNPN, SVGIG (reference sequence). Trimming cost V 0 bases and J 3 bases, with 9 bases left between them. CDR3 DNA: TGTGCCTGGAGTGTCTGGAGGGGCTACGAGCAGTACTTC. This codes for CAWSVWRGYEQYF.

This clonotype was seen at least ten times. This chain links TRBV7-8 with TRBJ2-5, with 7 bases lining up with TRBD1. The J segment lost 4 bases and the V segment lost 6 bases, leaving 5 bases of the junction unmatched. Germline loops: CDR1 SGHVS, CDR2 FQNEAQ. This CDR3 has 13 residues. The CDR3 nucleotides read TGTGCCAGCAGTAACCACAGGGGAGAGACCCAGTACTTC. It codes for CASSNHRGETQYF.

The chain recombines TRBV18 with TRBJ2-7; tentatively, D is TRBD1 (5 bases). The germline V gene has CDR1 KGHSH and CDR2 LQKENI. This CDR3 is built from 16 residues. The V and J ends lost 3 bases and 6 bases respectively, with 21 bases between them. CDR3 region: CASSPQGGGNVIEQYF. The CDR3 bases are TGTGCCAGCTCACCGCAGGGCGGTGGGAACGTTATCGAGCAGTACTTC.

This clonotype was observed many times. The chain recombines TRBV6-1 with TRBJ1-2; 8 bases agree with TRBD1. The CDR3 covers 15 residues. Germline V gives CDR1 MNHNS, CDR2 SASEGT. Trimming removed 0 bases from V and 4 bases from J; junction bases left unmatched: 4. CDR3 region: CASSEAGQGLYGYTF. CDR3 DNA: TGTGCCAGCAGTGAAGCAGGACAGGGCCTCTATGGCTACACCTTC.

This clonotype has a handful of counts. One base away lies a much larger clone, so this may be a sequencing read error. The J gene is TRBJ2-5, the V gene TRBV20-1; D gene uncertain. Per germline, CDR1 DFQATT and CDR2 SNEGSKA (reference sequence). Trimming shortened V by 6 bases and J by 2 bases, and 4 bases separated the two germline ends. CDR3 length: 10 residues. The CDR3 nucleotides are TGCAGTGCCAGACAAGAGACCCAGTACTTC. Protein sequence: CSARQETQYF.

This clonotype was observed a few times. Being one base from a much bigger clone, this may be a read error. The rearrangement links TRBV11-2 to TRBJ2-2; unclear D gene. The CDR3 has 12 amino acids. Germline-derived CDR1 and CDR2 are SGHAT and FQNNGV. V gave up 0 bases and J gave up 6 bases, with 2 bases separating them. For the CDR3, the DNA is TGTGCCAGCAGCTTAGATTCCGGGGAGCTGTTTTTT. Translation gives CASSLDSGELFF. Using reference TRBV11-2 and TRBJ2-2 for the parts outside the CDR3, the full variable domain is EAGVAQSPRYKIIEKRQSVAFWCNPISGHATLYWYQQILGQGPKLLIQFQNNGVVDDSQLPKDRFSAERLKGVDSTLKIQPAKLEDSAVYLCASSLDSGELFFGEGSRLTVL.

This clonotype came up many times. V usage is TRBV20-1 and J usage is TRBJ2-7; weak D call: TRBD2 (5 bases). The CDR3 consists of 15 residues. CDR1 DFQATT and CDR2 SNEGSKA come from the germline V gene (reference sequence). The germline V and J ends were trimmed by 6 bases and 1 base, with 19 bases remaining between them. CDR3 in amino acids: CSAGGASKGSYEQYF. CDR3 DNA sequence: TGCAGTGCGGGCGGTGCTAGCAAGGGTTCCTACGAGCAGTACTTC.

This clonotype showed up many times. The chain combines TRBV5-1 with TRBJ2-7; D uncertain. The CDR3 loop spans 16 amino acids. The V and J ends lost 0 bases and 4 bases respectively, with 17 bases between them. Germline values: CDR1 SGHRS, CDR2 YFSETQ. The CDR3 DNA reads TGCGCCAGCAGCTTGGGGGCCCCCTTATCCTCATACGAGCAGTACTTC. As protein: CASSLGAPLSSYEQYF.

A note on this clonotype: This may come from a read error, since a much larger clone is one base off. The chain employs TRBV12-3 or TRBV12-4 and TRBJ2-1; D might be TRBD2 (6 bases). The CDR3 spans 16 residues. The DNA for the CDR3 is TGTGCCAGCAGTCCAAGACTGGAGGGATCCTACAATGAGAAGTTCTTC. As protein: CASSPRLEGSYNEKFF.

In its sample, this clonotype was seen many times. The chain employs TRBV15 and TRBJ1-6; no clear D gene. The CDR3 has 13 amino acids. Trimming cost V 0 bases and J 7 bases, with 4 bases left between them. The V gene's germline CDR1 is LNHNV and CDR2 YYDKDF (reference sequence). CDR3 DNA: TGTGCCACCAGCAGAGATTGGAATTCACCCCTCCACTTT. It is translated as CATSRDWNSPLHF.